The clone carrying this TCR beta chain was seen more than once but under ten times. Its antigen is unidentified. Since a much larger clone is just one base distant, this may be a read error. Using genomic DNA as the template, TCR beta VDJ and CDR3 profiling was carried out. A single record per CDR3 protein comes from TCRdb applying MiXCR to the reads. The sample carries 100,000 to 150,000 distinct CDR3 sequences, 41% recorded once. The V gene lost 5 bases and the J gene lost 5 bases, with 19 bases spanning the gap. The CDR3 covers 15 residues. The sample originates from a study of CD8+CD57+ T cells in acquired aplastic anemia. On the study more broadly: Researchers reported that healthy donors averaged approximately 9.8 million reads for CD4+ cells.

Study-level findings and limits: Twenty-nine was the count of CD8+ CDR3 sequences that patients shared with controls.

This clonotype was sampled from a human donor in good health, serving as a control. This chain joins TRBV12-3 or TRBV12-4 and TRBJ2-7; the D gene is possibly TRBD2 (6 bases). Sample: sorted CD4+, CD8+, or CD8+CD57+ T cells (not recorded which) from PBMCs. The CDR3 here is CASSELAGITHEQYF. The CDR3 DNA is TGTGCCAGCAGTGAGCTTGCGGGAATCACCCACGAGCAGTACTTC.